The next 28 T cell receptor beta chains were all read from a single sample in a study of CD8+ T cells in alopecia areata. Treatment specified: oral pan-JAK inhibitor, 5-10 mg twice daily. RNA extraction and reverse transcription yielded cDNA as sequencing template. TCRdb keeps only in-frame clones here, not all; method: immunoSEQ multiplex PCR. The data contain approximately 100,000 clones, about 61% of them singletons. Sequences were derived from CD8+ T cells sorted from blood, sampled at roughly week 55, from a patient treated with tofacitinib. The origin of the receptors is a human donor with alopecia areata.

This chain links TRBV20-1 with TRBJ2-1; no clear D. The CDR3 loop spans 11 amino acids. Germline-derived CDR1 and CDR2 are DFQATT and SNEGSKA (reference sequence). Trimming left V 5 bases short and J 8 bases short, with 10 bases between. For the CDR3, the DNA is TGCAGTGCTCAGCGAGCCTATGAGCAGTTCTTC. Its translation: CSAQRAYEQFF.

This chain links TRBV27 with TRBJ1-1; D is unclear. CDR3 size: 14 residues. Trimming removed 2 bases from V and 3 bases from J, with 10 bases in between. The germline V gene has CDR1 MNHEY and CDR2 SMNVEV (reference sequence). The CDR3 sequence is CASSLRSWDTEAFF. The CDR3 DNA reads as TGTGCCAGCAGTTTACGTTCTTGGGACACTGAAGCTTTCTTT.

The chain joins TRBV7-6 to TRBJ2-3; TRBD1 matches 8 bases. Germline V gene data show CDR1 as SGHVS and CDR2 as FNYEAQ. V was clipped by 2 bases and J by 1 base; unmatched bases: 8. The CDR3 contains 17 residues. This chain's CDR3 is CASSLSFEGQGTDTQYF. In DNA form, the CDR3 reads TGTGCCAGCAGCTTAAGTTTCGAGGGACAGGGCACAGATACGCAGTATTTT.

A note on this clone: A junction end diverges from the germline sequence, so it may reflect a read error. This chain links TRBV6-5 with TRBJ2-1; 7 bases fit TRBD1. Germline V gene sequence: CDR1 MNHEY, CDR2 SVGAGI. This CDR3 spans 11 amino acids. CDR3 residues: CASSRGQDPIF. As DNA, the CDR3 is TGTGCCAGCAGCCGAGGACAGGACCCGATCTTC.

Only one count was recorded for this clone. The genes are TRBV2 and TRBJ2-7; the D is unclear. Deletions cut 3 bases from V and 1 base from J, with 10 bases between. CDR1 and CDR2 (germline): SNHLY, FYNNEI. The CDR3 extends over 14 amino acids. In nucleotides, the CDR3 is TGTGCCAGCAGTGAGGGCAGACATTCCTACGAGCAGTACTTC. This encodes CASSEGRHSYEQYF.

This clone has only one observation. The V and J genes are TRBV5-1 and TRBJ2-7, with 8 bases aligning to TRBD1. The CDR3 has 15 residues. In germline, CDR1 is SGHRS, CDR2 YFSETQ. J lost 2 bases, V lost 3 bases, and 7 bases had no gene match. CDR3 loop: CASSSDRGVTYEQYF. The CDR3 nucleotides are TGCGCCAGCAGCTCCGACAGGGGAGTAACCTACGAGCAGTACTTC.

The sample holds a few counts of this clone. V and J are TRBV19 and TRBJ2-1, with D uncertain. The length of the CDR3 is 14 residues. Per germline, CDR1 LNHDA and CDR2 SQIVND (reference sequence). Deletions cut 3 bases from V and 8 bases from J, with 14 bases between. The CDR3 DNA sequence: TGTGCCAGTAGTATGGGAAGGGCATGGGATGAGCAGTTCTTC. Protein sequence: CASSMGRAWDEQFF. Using reference TRBV19 and TRBJ2-1 for the parts outside the CDR3, the full variable domain is DGGITQSPKYLFRKEGQNVTLSCEQNLNHDAMYWYRQDPGQGLRLIYYSQIVNDFQKGDIAEGYSVSREKKESFPLTVTSAQKNPTAFYLCASSMGRAWDEQFFGPGTRLTVL.

The sample holds a few counts of this clone. The chain employs TRBV7-6 and TRBJ2-2; 10 bases are a match to TRBD2. V gave up 8 bases and J gave up 5 bases; unmatched junction bases: 8. Germline loops: CDR1 SGHVS, CDR2 FNYEAQ. The CDR3 is made up of 15 amino acids. The CDR3 DNA reads TGTGCCAGCGGAGTAGCGGGGGGACGGACCGGGGAGCTGTTTTTT. Translating it yields CASGVAGGRTGELFF.

The chain employs TRBV27 and TRBJ1-2, with TRBD1 matching 9 bases. With 6 bases clipped from V and 7 bases from J, the junction kept 9 bases outside the gene matches. Per the germline V gene, CDR1 is MNHEY and CDR2 is SMNVEV (reference sequence). The CDR3 runs to 14 residues. As DNA, the CDR3 is TGTGCCAGCAGCGATACAGGGGGCCTTGGTGGCTACACCTTC. Translating it yields CASSDTGGLGGYTF.

V and J are TRBV9 and TRBJ2-5, with D possibly TRBD2 on 6 matching bases. The germline gives CDR1 SGDLS, CDR2 YYNGEE. Trimming took off 2 bases at V and 0 bases at J, with 14 bases between the two ends. The CDR3 spans 16 residues. The CDR3 sequence is CASSVSGRGYQETQYF. Here the CDR3 DNA reads TGTGCCAGCAGCGTGTCTGGACGGGGGTACCAAGAGACCCAGTACTTC.

This chain joins TRBV30 and TRBJ1-1; D not certain. With 0 bases removed from V and 1 base from J, the gap between germline ends came to 15 bases. The CDR3 has 16 amino acids. CDR1 and CDR2 from the germline V gene are GTSNPN and SVGIG (reference sequence). The CDR3 nucleotides are TGTGCCTGGAGTGTCCCCCTGAGGCAAAGGAACACTGAAGCTTTCTTT. This encodes CAWSVPLRQRNTEAFF. Full variable domain (remainder filled in from reference TRBV30 and TRBJ1-1): SQTIHQWPATLVQPVGSPLSLECTVEGTSNPNLYWYRQAAGRGLQLLFYSVGIGQISSEVPQNLSASRPQDRQFILSSKKLLLSDSGFYLCAWSVPLRQRNTEAFFGQGTRLTVV.

A few counts support this clone. The chain is built from TRBV10-3 and TRBJ2-1; a weak D match, TRBD1 (6 bases). Between the trimmed V and J ends, which lost 2 bases and 8 bases, there was a span of 10 bases. CDR3 length: 13 residues. The germline CDR1 and CDR2 sequences are ENHRY and SYGVKD. The CDR3 region has the DNA TGTGCCATCAGTGAGCACAGGGCCCATGAGCAGTTCTTC. Protein: CAISEHRAHEQFF.

This sequence joins TRBV20-1 and TRBJ2-5; D unclear. This CDR3 region has 10 residues. The V gene's germline CDR1 is DFQATT and CDR2 SNEGSKA (reference sequence). The V gene lost 7 bases and the J gene lost 5 bases, with 8 bases spanning the gap. As DNA, the CDR3 is TGCAGTGTAGGCGGTGAGACCCAGTACTTC. It is translated as CSVGGETQYF.

V gene TRBV7-9 combines with J gene TRBJ2-1; 9 bases match TRBD1. Germline assignment: CDR1 SEHNR and CDR2 FQNEAQ (reference sequence). The CDR3 has 16 residues. Trimming removed 5 bases from V and 6 bases from J; junction bases left unmatched: 11. The CDR3 sequence: CASSPGQGTVVNEQFF. The DNA of the CDR3 is TGTGCCAGCAGCCCAGGACAGGGGACAGTGGTCAATGAGCAGTTCTTC.

The V gene is TRBV30, the J gene TRBJ2-7; no clear D gene. CDR1 is GTSNPN, CDR2 SVGIG, per germline (reference sequence). Deletions cut 5 bases from V and 3 bases from J, with 14 bases between. The CDR3 consists of 13 residues. The CDR3 DNA follows: TGTGCCTGGGCTGCAGGTAGAGGCTACGAGCAGTACTTC. It yields the protein CAWAAGRGYEQYF.

The genes are TRBV5-6 and TRBJ2-7; D may be TRBD2 (5 bases). The CDR3 contains 12 residues. The V and J ends lost 4 bases and 6 bases respectively, with 11 bases between them. Germline V gene sequence: CDR1 SGHDT, CDR2 YYEEEE. This CDR3 reads CASSRDSREQYF. CDR3 DNA sequence: TGTGCCAGCAGCCGGGATTCTCGCGAGCAGTACTTC. The full variable domain, completed using reference TRBV5-6 and TRBJ2-7, is DAGVTQSPTHLIKTRGQQVTLRCSPKSGHDTVSWYQQALGQGPQFIFQYYEEEERQRGNFPDRFSGHQFPNYSSELNVNALLLGDSALYLCASSRDSREQYFGPGTRLTVT.

This rearrangement joins TRBV27 to TRBJ1-1; 7 nucleotides align to TRBD1. CDR3 length: 12 residues. V trimming: 8 bases; J trimming: 3 bases; junction bases outside the gene matches: 3. Germline V lookup: CDR1 MNHEY, CDR2 SMNVEV (reference sequence). In nucleotides, the CDR3 is TGTGCCAGCGGACAGGACCACACTGAAGCTTTCTTT. Encoded protein: CASGQDHTEAFF.

This chain links TRBV6-5 with TRBJ1-1; no clear D gene. The CDR3 extends over 13 amino acids. CDR1 is MNHEY and CDR2 is SVGAGI in the germline V gene. V lost 5 bases and J 5 bases, leaving 12 bases between the germline ends. In nucleotides, the CDR3 is TGTGCCAGCAGTGCGCAAGAGAGGACTGAAGCTTTCTTT. Protein sequence: CASSAQERTEAFF.

This sequence joins TRBV11-2 and TRBJ1-1; D gene ambiguous. The V and J ends lost 5 bases and 11 bases respectively, with 12 bases between them. The CDR3 has 11 residues. Germline loops: CDR1 SGHAT, CDR2 FQNNGV. As DNA, the CDR3 is TGTGCCAGCAGCCCGATTACGGGGGCTTTCTTT. Translation: CASSPITGAFF.

The chain couples TRBV30 to TRBJ1-2; no reliable D call. The length of the CDR3 is 13 residues. The V gene lost 2 bases and the J gene lost 1 base, with 8 bases spanning the gap. In germline, CDR1 is GTSNPN, CDR2 SVGIG (reference sequence). The CDR3 region is CAWSLGSNYGYTF. The CDR3 DNA follows: TGTGCCTGGAGTCTCGGCAGTAACTATGGCTACACCTTC. Based on the CDR3 plus reference TRBV30 and TRBJ1-2, the full variable domain is SQTIHQWPATLVQPVGSPLSLECTVEGTSNPNLYWYRQAAGRGLQLLFYSVGIGQISSEVPQNLSASRPQDRQFILSSKKLLLSDSGFYLCAWSLGSNYGYTFGSGTRLTVV.

V usage is TRBV30 and J usage is TRBJ1-1; D gene ambiguous. Germline values: CDR1 GTSNPN, CDR2 SVGIG (reference sequence). The CDR3 is 14 residues long. The V gene lost 5 bases and the J gene lost 11 bases, with 24 bases spanning the gap. CDR3 protein: CAWQVRTTRLQAFF. CDR3 DNA sequence: TGTGCCTGGCAAGTGAGGACGACAAGGCTGCAGGCTTTCTTT.

This clone was detected only once. This chain uses TRBV11-1 with TRBJ1-1, with D unclear. The ends were cut back, 5 bases at V and 4 bases at J, with 8 bases in the middle. The CDR3 has 12 amino acids. Looked up from germline, CDR1 is SGHAT and CDR2 is FQDESV (reference sequence). The CDR3 spells CASSAHVTEAFF. For the CDR3, the DNA is TGTGCCAGCAGCGCCCACGTCACTGAAGCTTTCTTT.

The chain uses TRBV5-1 and TRBJ1-2, with D possibly matching TRBD1 (6 bases). The germline V gene has CDR1 SGHRS and CDR2 YFSETQ. The V and J ends lost 4 bases and 2 bases respectively, with 15 bases between them. The CDR3 spans 15 residues. The CDR3 DNA reads TGCGCCAGCAGCCCAAGCAGGGGAGGGAACTATGGCTACACCTTC. This sequence encodes CASSPSRGGNYGYTF.

V is TRBV30 and J is TRBJ2-2; D tentatively reads TRBD1 or TRBD2 (6 bases each). V was clipped by 6 bases and J by 7 bases, with 21 bases between them. This CDR3 is 15 amino acids long. Looked up from germline, CDR1 is GTSNPN and CDR2 is SVGIG (reference sequence). CDR3: CACRIGGTQLGELFF. CDR3 DNA: TGTGCCTGCAGAATTGGGGGGACACAGCTCGGGGAGCTGTTTTTT.

The V and J genes are TRBV4-2 and TRBJ2-4, with 16 bases identical to TRBD2. Germline-derived CDR1 and CDR2 are LGHNA and YNFKEQ. This CDR3 is built from 20 residues. J gave up 3 bases and V 2 bases, and 10 bases lay outside the gene matches. The CDR3 DNA reads TGTGCCAGCAGCCAAACTCCGGGACTAGCGGGGGGGACTGACAAAAACATTCAGTACTTC. Protein: CASSQTPGLAGGTDKNIQYF.

This rearrangement joins TRBV19 to TRBJ1-1; D unclear. Per the germline V gene, CDR1 is LNHDA and CDR2 is SQIVND (reference sequence). With 8 bases removed from V and 0 bases from J, the gap between germline ends came to 7 bases. The CDR3 loop spans 12 amino acids. The CDR3 sequence is CASVRVNTEAFF. The CDR3 bases are TGTGCCAGTGTAAGGGTGAACACTGAAGCTTTCTTT.

The J gene is TRBJ2-2, the V gene TRBV12-5; D unclear. V dropped 1 base and J dropped 0 bases, with 6 bases sitting between them. Germline CDR1 is LGHNT and CDR2 is FRNRAP. The CDR3 runs 15 residues. CDR3 bases: TGTGCTAGTGGTTTGGACAGAGCGAACACCGGGGAGCTGTTTTTT. It translates to CASGLDRANTGELFF.

This chain links TRBV27 with TRBJ1-2; D perhaps matches TRBD1 (5 bases). The CDR3 covers 15 residues. Deletions cut 3 bases from V and 3 bases from J, with 14 bases between. The germline gives CDR1 MNHEY, CDR2 SMNVEV (reference sequence). The CDR3 coding sequence is TGTGCCAGCAGTTTGTCGGGACTGAAAGACTATGGCTACACCTTC. It codes for CASSLSGLKDYGYTF.